A single sample is the source of the 27 T cell receptor beta chains below, sequenced in a study of T cells in Graves' hyperthyroidism and ophthalmopathy. Regions amplified from RNA transcripts were the TCR beta CDR3 regions. Researchers ran a first-round RT-PCR on the TCR CDR3 using the HTBI primer set. TCRdb re-analysed the multiplex PCR reads in MiXCR, keeping a single row per CDR3 protein. The sample includes fewer than 200,000 distinct CDR3 sequences, approximately 17% of them seen just once. Sequences were obtained from blood. The receptors stem from a woman aged 45-65 years with Graves' hyperthyroidism.

This clonotype was counted at least ten times. DNA of the CDR3: TGTGCCAGTAGTACTAGGGACACCATCAGCAATCAGCCCCAGCATTTT. This translates into CASSTRDTISNQPQHF. The V call is TRBV19, the J call TRBJ1-5, with D tentatively TRBD1 (6 bases). The CDR3 is 16 amino acids. The ends were cut back, 4 bases at V and 1 base at J, with 14 bases in the middle. Germline V gene data show CDR1 as LNHDA and CDR2 as SQIVND (reference sequence).

This chain uses TRBV5-5 with TRBJ2-6; 9 positions agree with TRBD1. With V trimmed by 3 bases and J by 3 bases, 13 bases remained unmatched. This CDR3 contains 19 residues. Per the germline V gene, CDR1 is SGHKS and CDR2 is YYEKEE (reference sequence). CDR3 amino acids: CASSSLPGQGSRGANVLTF. Here the CDR3 DNA reads TGTGCCAGCAGCTCCTTACCGGGACAGGGTTCCCGTGGGGCCAACGTCCTGACTTTC.

This clonotype has ten or more counts. V gene TRBV6-1 combines with J gene TRBJ2-6; D is uncertain. The germline V gene encodes CDR1 MNHNS and CDR2 SASEGT. The CDR3 is 17 amino acids. With 5 bases removed from V and 2 bases from J, the gap between germline ends came to 16 bases. In nucleotides, the CDR3 is TGTGCCAGCAGTTACCCAGATTCGGAAACTGGGGCCAACGTCCTGACTTTC. This translates into CASSYPDSETGANVLTF.

This clonotype was detected many times. This may be a read error: a much more frequent sequence differs by one nucleotide. This sequence joins TRBV20-1 and TRBJ1-1, with 7 nucleotides matching TRBD1. The J segment lost 3 bases and the V segment lost 5 bases, leaving 12 bases of the junction unmatched. The germline gives CDR1 DFQATT, CDR2 SNEGSKA (reference sequence). The CDR3 is made up of 15 amino acids. CDR3 in amino acids: CSAVSRRGQDTEAFF. Here the CDR3 DNA reads TGCAGTGCTGTGAGCAGGAGGGGGCAGGACACTGAAGCTTTCTTT.

CDR3 region: CASSRGGGAGNIQYF. The CDR3 DNA reads TGCGCCAGCAGCAGAGGCGGGGGCGCGGGAAACATTCAGTACTTC. The chain employs TRBV5-1 and TRBJ2-4; perhaps TRBD2 as D (7 bases). Trimming took off 4 bases at V and 6 bases at J, with 17 bases between the two ends. This CDR3 comprises 15 residues. CDR1 SGHRS and CDR2 YFSETQ come from the germline V gene.

This clonotype was seen more than once but under ten times. This sequence joins TRBV4-1 and TRBJ2-5; 9 bases are shared with TRBD1. The CDR3 runs to 14 residues. Losses at the gene ends were 3 bases for V and 3 bases for J; bases not matched to a gene: 2. In germline, CDR1 is MGHRA, CDR2 YSYEKL. The CDR3 loop reads CASSQGQGKETQYF. Written as DNA, the CDR3 is TGCGCCAGCAGCCAGGGACAGGGCAAAGAGACCCAGTACTTC.

This clonotype was seen repeatedly, ten times or more. The chain couples TRBV4-2 to TRBJ2-3, with 10 bases aligning to TRBD2. The CDR3 has 16 residues. Germline CDR1 reads LGHNA; CDR2 reads YNFKEQ. V trimming: 1 base; J trimming: 2 bases; junction bases outside the gene matches: 3. The CDR3 loop is CASSQGTSGLTDTQYF. The DNA for the CDR3 is TGTGCCAGCAGCCAAGGGACTAGCGGCCTCACAGATACGCAGTATTTT.

This clonotype was found many times. This sequence joins TRBV28 and TRBJ2-2; D gene uncertain. The V gene lost 4 bases and the J gene lost 3 bases, with 6 bases spanning the gap. Per the germline V gene, CDR1 is MDHEN and CDR2 is SYDVKM. This CDR3 has 13 residues. The CDR3 DNA reads TGTGCCAGCAGTTATCAGGACACCGGGGAGCTGTTTTTT. It translates to CASSYQDTGELFF. The full variable domain, completed using reference TRBV28 and TRBJ2-2, is DVKVTQSSRYLVKRTGEKVFLECVQDMDHENMFWYRQDPGLGLRLIYFSYDVKMKEKGDIPEGYSVSREKKERFSLILESASTNQTSMYLCASSYQDTGELFFGEGSRLTVL.

There are many counts of this clonotype. The gene calls are TRBV5-8 and TRBJ2-2, with 9 bases that match TRBD1. CDR3 length: 15 amino acids. Germline loops: CDR1 SGHTS, CDR2 YDEGEE. Losses at the gene ends were 4 bases for V and 7 bases for J; bases not matched to a gene: 8. The CDR3 loop reads CASSQPAGQGGELFF. CDR3 nucleotide sequence: TGTGCCAGCAGCCAGCCTGCGGGACAGGGCGGGGAGCTGTTTTTT.

There are many counts of this clonotype. The J gene is TRBJ2-3, the V gene TRBV11-2; possibly TRBD2 for D (6 bases). The V gene lost 5 bases and the J gene lost 2 bases, with 17 bases spanning the gap. Germline V gene data show CDR1 as SGHAT and CDR2 as FQNNGV. The CDR3 covers 16 residues. This CDR3 is CASSGLGREHTDTQYF. CDR3 sequence (DNA): TGTGCCAGCAGCGGTTTAGGGCGGGAACACACAGATACGCAGTATTTT. Supplemented by reference TRBV11-2 and TRBJ2-3, the full variable domain reads EAGVAQSPRYKIIEKRQSVAFWCNPISGHATLYWYQQILGQGPKLLIQFQNNGVVDDSQLPKDRFSAERLKGVDSTLKIQPAKLEDSAVYLCASSGLGREHTDTQYFGPGTRLTVL.

This clonotype has a count of ten or more. The V gene is TRBV20-1, the J gene TRBJ2-3, with D maybe TRBD1 (6 bases). The CDR3 consists of 14 residues. CDR1 and CDR2 from the germline V gene are DFQATT and SNEGSKA (reference sequence). V was trimmed by 0 bases and J by 5 bases, leaving 12 bases between them. The CDR3: CSAREDHREDTQYF. CDR3 DNA: TGCAGTGCTAGAGAGGACCACAGGGAAGATACGCAGTATTTT.

The chain combines TRBV6-4 with TRBJ1-1; TRBD1 might be the D (5 bases). The V gene's germline CDR1 is MRHNA and CDR2 SNTAGT. The CDR3 consists of 13 residues. V was pared by 5 bases and J by 1 base, with 8 bases between. The CDR3 DNA is TGTGCCAGCAGTAAAGGGGCGAACACTGAAGCTTTCTTT. Translated: CASSKGANTEAFF.

This clonotype has more than one count but fewer than ten. The chain uses TRBV5-1 and TRBJ1-1; 10 bases fit TRBD1. The CDR3 spans 17 residues. After removal of 1 base from V and 0 bases from J, the junction contained 6 bases not matched to a gene. Germline assignment: CDR1 SGHRS and CDR2 YFSETQ. The CDR3: CASSLWGTGVMNTEAFF. CDR3 bases: TGCGCCAGCAGCTTGTGGGGGACAGGGGTTATGAACACTGAAGCTTTCTTT.

This clonotype was detected only a few times. The chain uses TRBV7-9 and TRBJ2-4, with 9 nucleotides matching TRBD2. The CDR3 spans 16 residues. With V trimmed by 5 bases and J by 4 bases, 9 bases remained unmatched. Germline V gene lookup returns CDR1 SEHNR and CDR2 FQNEAQ (reference sequence). The CDR3 nucleotides read TGTGCCAGCAGCCCACAGTTGCGGGGGGGTAAAAACATTCAGTACTTC. Its translation is CASSPQLRGGKNIQYF.

This clonotype was recorded at least ten times. This chain uses TRBV5-1 with TRBJ2-7; D perhaps matches TRBD1 (6 bases). The CDR3 has 14 residues. V lost 0 bases to trimming and J lost 6 bases, with 13 bases between them. Germline values: CDR1 SGHRS, CDR2 YFSETQ. The CDR3 loop reads CASSLDRVIGEQYF. The CDR3, as DNA: TGCGCCAGCAGCTTGGACAGGGTAATTGGCGAGCAGTACTTC.

This clonotype was picked up many times. CDR3 nucleotides: TGTGCCAGCAGCGCACAGTGGGGTGGGGCTAATGAAAAACTGTTTTTT. This sequence encodes CASSAQWGGANEKLFF. The gene calls are TRBV7-2 and TRBJ1-4; D not certain. Germline V CDR1 and CDR2: SGHTA, FQGNSA. V was cut by 5 bases and J by 3 bases, with 16 bases left in between. The CDR3 is made up of 16 amino acids.

The chain recombines TRBV28 with TRBJ1-1; D remains ambiguous. Germline V gene lookup returns CDR1 MDHEN and CDR2 SYDVKM. The CDR3 has 12 residues. Trimming took 2 bases from V and 8 from J, leaving 9 bases between them. CDR3 sequence reads: CASSLVAEEAFF. The CDR3, as DNA: TGTGCCAGCAGTTTAGTGGCAGAGGAAGCTTTCTTT.

This clonotype was observed many times. The chain joins TRBV11-1 to TRBJ1-1; D gene unclear. V was trimmed by 0 bases and J by 1 base, leaving 33 bases between them. The germline CDR1 and CDR2 sequences are SGHAT and FQDESV (reference sequence). The length of the CDR3 is 23 residues. CDR3 in amino acids: CASSLAVLSRESGPNTRNTEAFF. The CDR3 DNA reads as TGTGCCAGCAGCTTAGCGGTCTTATCACGGGAGAGTGGCCCGAACACAAGGAACACTGAAGCTTTCTTT.

This clonotype was observed many times. This chain uses TRBV7-3 with TRBJ1-4; D ambiguous. The V gene's germline CDR1 is SGHTA and CDR2 FQGTGA. The CDR3 covers 16 residues. Trimming removed 2 bases from V and 5 bases from J, with 15 bases in between. The CDR3 DNA reads as TGTGCCAGCAGCTTAGGCAGCGGAAACCCGAATGAAAAACTGTTTTTT. This gives the protein CASSLGSGNPNEKLFF.

This clonotype was observed at least ten times. The chain employs TRBV7-9 and TRBJ1-4, with 8 bases that match TRBD1. Germline assignment: CDR1 SEHNR and CDR2 FQNEAQ (reference sequence). The J segment lost 7 bases and the V segment lost 5 bases, leaving 6 bases of the junction unmatched. The CDR3 runs 14 residues. CDR3 bases: TGTGCCAGCAGCGTGGACAGGGCTCCTGAAAAACTGTTTTTT. It yields the protein CASSVDRAPEKLFF. The full variable domain, rest sourced from reference TRBV7-9 and TRBJ1-4, is DTGVSQNPRHKITKRGQNVTFRCDPISEHNRLYWYRQTLGQGPEFLTYFQNEAQLEKSRLLSDRFSAERPKGSFSTLEIQRTEQGDSAMYLCASSVDRAPEKLFFGSGTQLSVL.

This clonotype was observed many times. V usage is TRBV13 and J usage is TRBJ2-7; tentative D call: TRBD1 (5 bases). V was shortened by 1 base and J by 2 bases, with 9 bases between the two germline ends. The CDR3 loop spans 14 amino acids. Germline V CDR1 and CDR2: PRHDT, FYEKMQ (reference sequence). The CDR3 nucleotides read TGTGCCAGCAGCTTAGAGGGGCCCCCCTACGAGCAGTACTTC. Translating gives CASSLEGPPYEQYF.

This clonotype was seen a handful of times. The chain couples TRBV5-4 to TRBJ2-1, with TRBD2 identical over 9 bases. J lost 5 bases, V lost 2 bases, and 5 bases had no gene match. The CDR3 runs to 15 residues. Germline CDR1 reads SGHNT; CDR2 reads YYREEE (reference sequence). The CDR3 loop is CASSFGAGGNNEQFF. DNA for the CDR3: TGTGCCAGCAGCTTCGGGGCGGGGGGGAACAATGAGCAGTTCTTC.

This rearrangement joins TRBV7-2 to TRBJ1-6; weak D call: TRBD1 (6 bases). The CDR3 spans 12 residues. Per the germline V gene, CDR1 is SGHTA and CDR2 is FQGNSA. V was shortened by 1 base and J by 14 bases, with 9 bases between the two germline ends. CDR3 region: CASSLDRTALHF. Here the CDR3 DNA reads TGTGCCAGCAGCTTAGATCGGACAGCCCTCCACTTT.

This sequence joins TRBV10-3 and TRBJ2-5, with D perhaps TRBD1 (6 bases). Germline lookup yields CDR1 ENHRY and CDR2 SYGVKD. Trimming stripped 7 bases from V and 5 bases from J, with 14 bases between. This CDR3 has 13 amino acids. In DNA, the CDR3 is TGTGCCATCAATACAGGGCTGCAGGAGACCCAGTACTTC. Its protein product is CAINTGLQETQYF.

This clonotype was recorded many times. The chain links TRBV7-9 to TRBJ2-2; D remains unclear. CDR3 length equals 14 residues. CDR1 and CDR2 from the germline V gene are SEHNR and FQNEAQ (reference sequence). V lost 3 bases to trimming and J lost 1 base, with 6 bases between them. CDR3 region: CASSFLQNTGELFF. The DNA of the CDR3 is TGTGCCAGCAGCTTTCTACAGAACACCGGGGAGCTGTTTTTT.

This clonotype has ten or more counts. V is TRBV3-1 and J is TRBJ2-7; D is undetermined. Germline V gene data show CDR1 as LGHDT and CDR2 as YNNKEL (reference sequence). The CDR3 runs to 18 residues. Trimming took 3 bases from V and 0 from J, leaving 21 bases between them. CDR3 protein: CASSHSTPPHGSSYEQYF. The CDR3 region has the DNA TGTGCCAGCAGCCACAGCACACCACCCCACGGCAGCTCCTACGAGCAGTACTTC.

This clonotype was detected many times. The gene calls are TRBV5-5 and TRBJ1-6; D gene unclear. The length of the CDR3 is 15 residues. The germline V gene encodes CDR1 SGHKS and CDR2 YYEKEE (reference sequence). The V end lost 0 bases, the J end lost 7 bases, and 11 bases lay between the germline ends. Written as DNA, the CDR3 is TGTGCCAGCAGCTTGGGGAGGGATCGGAATTCACCCCTCCACTTT. Translation: CASSLGRDRNSPLHF.